These T cell receptor beta chains were read from a single sample in a study of T cell changes during pregnancy in multiple sclerosis. Some clones are missing from TCRdb's copy, which holds only in-frame ones; the method was immunoSEQ multiplex PCR. The sample holds tens of thousands of clones; around 90% are singletons and the top ten take roughly 0.91%. The material was peripheral blood, obtained before pregnancy. The receptors shown here come from a female donor with multiple sclerosis, enrolled in a pregnancy study. Each CDR3 is given with its conserved first and last residue. D genes are given only for firm matches. Clone size is given for some rows only: seen once, a few or many times, or a class if the clone is expanded.

TRBJ1-3,TRBV25-1,TRBD1,NA,CASSEQGAISGNTIYF,TGTGCCAGCAGTGAACAGGGGGCCATTTCTGGAAACACCATATATTTT
TRBJ2-7,TRBV19,NA,NA,CASSSRTGRVVEQYF,TGTGCCAGTAGTTCAAGGACAGGGAGGGTGGTCGAGCAGTACTTC
TRBJ1-2,TRBV29-1,NA,once,CSVVMGGSYGYTF,TGCAGCGTTGTTATGGGGGGGTCCTATGGCTACACCTTC
TRBJ2-5,TRBV4-1,TRBD2,NA,CASSQGLAGETQYF,TGCGCCAGCAGCCAAGGACTAGCGGGGGAGACCCAGTACTTC
TRBJ2-1,TRBV27,TRBD2,NA,CASTGSGDEQFF,TGTGCCAGCACTGGGAGCGGGGATGAGCAGTTCTTC
TRBJ1-2,TRBV7-2,NA,NA,CASSQGRGAHF,TGTGCCAGCAGCCAAGGGCGGGGGGCCCACTTC
TRBJ2-1,TRBV7-2,TRBD2,NA,CASSPGTTNNEQFF,TGTGCCAGCAGCCCCGGGACTACCAACAATGAGCAGTTCTTC
TRBJ2-5,TRBV5-1,NA,NA,CASSAQETQYF,TGCGCCAGCAGCGCGCAAGAGACCCAGTACTTC
TRBJ2-2,TRBV9,NA,NA,CASSPSTNTGELFF,TGTGCCAGCAGCCCGTCGACAAACACCGGGGAGCTGTTTTTT
TRBJ2-1,TRBV11-2,TRBD2,NA,CASSPTSGSPVEQFF,TGTGCCAGCAGCCCCACTAGCGGGAGCCCCGTAGAGCAGTTCTTC
TRBJ1-1,TRBV25-1,NA,NA,CASIKSGTAEAFF,TGTGCCAGCATCAAATCGGGAACAGCTGAAGCTTTCTTT
TRBJ2-5,TRBV5-1,NA,NA,CASSSYQGEETQYF,TGCGCCAGCAGCAGCTACCAGGGTGAGGAGACCCAGTACTTC
TRBJ2-2,TRBV11-1,NA,NA,CASRTSWAPGELFF,TGTGCCAGCAGGACCTCTTGGGCGCCCGGGGAGCTGTTTTTT
TRBJ2-7,TRBV7-9,TRBD2,NA,CASSLARGGLYLYEQYF,TGTGCCAGCAGCTTAGCGCGGGGGGGCCTCTACCTCTACGAGCAGTACTTC
TRBJ2-7,TRBV15,NA,NA,CATSRAGGYSYEQYF,TGTGCCACCAGCAGGGCCGGCGGTTACTCCTACGAGCAGTACTTC
TRBJ2-7,TRBV11-2,NA,NA,CASSLGPGETYEQYF,TGTGCCAGCAGCTTAGGGCCCGGGGAGACCTACGAGCAGTACTTC
TRBJ1-4,TRBV5-4,TRBD1,NA,CASSPETGMGEKLFF,TGTGCCAGCAGCCCCGAGACAGGGATGGGAGAAAAACTGTTTTTT
TRBJ2-3,TRBV28,TRBD2,NA,CASRPGTKTDTQYF,TGTGCCAGCAGGCCCGGGACTAAGACAGATACGCAGTATTTT
TRBJ1-2,TRBV5-5,NA,NA,CASSIRVGVDYGYTF,TGTGCCAGCAGCATCAGGGTTGGAGTGGACTATGGCTACACCTTC
TRBJ2-2,TRBV18,NA,NA,CAAEPTGSRTGELFF,TGTGCCGCGGAGCCCACCGGGTCGCGTACCGGGGAGCTGTTTTTT
TRBJ2-3,TRBV7-9,TRBD2,NA,CASSPSGGGSTNTQYF,TGTGCCAGCAGCCCTAGTGGCGGGGGGAGCACAAATACGCAGTATTTT
TRBJ1-2,TRBV19,NA,NA,CASSPDPQGTYGYTF,TGTGCCAGTAGCCCCGACCCGCAGGGGACCTATGGCTACACCTTC
TRBJ1-6,TRBV7-9,NA,NA,CASSLDSNSPLHF,TGTGCCAGCAGCTTGGACAGTAATTCACCCCTCCACTTT
TRBJ2-2,TRBV5-1,NA,NA,CASTPGTPTGELFF,TGCGCCAGCACCCCCGGGACACCCACCGGGGAGCTGTTTTTT
TRBJ1-1,TRBV19,NA,few,CASSTIKTGPNTEAFF,TGTGCCAGTAGTACAATAAAGACAGGACCGAACACTGAAGCTTTCTTT
TRBJ1-1,TRBV7-3,TRBD1,NA,CASSLQGAGAEAFF,TGTGCCAGCAGCCTCCAGGGGGCAGGGGCTGAAGCTTTCTTT
TRBJ2-7,TRBV30,TRBD1,NA,CASWDRDYYEQYF,TGTGCCTCCTGGGACAGGGACTACTACGAGCAGTACTTC
TRBJ1-3,TRBV25-1,TRBD1,NA,CASSESGTGGNTIYF,TGTGCCAGCAGTGAATCTGGGACAGGGGGAAACACCATATATTTT